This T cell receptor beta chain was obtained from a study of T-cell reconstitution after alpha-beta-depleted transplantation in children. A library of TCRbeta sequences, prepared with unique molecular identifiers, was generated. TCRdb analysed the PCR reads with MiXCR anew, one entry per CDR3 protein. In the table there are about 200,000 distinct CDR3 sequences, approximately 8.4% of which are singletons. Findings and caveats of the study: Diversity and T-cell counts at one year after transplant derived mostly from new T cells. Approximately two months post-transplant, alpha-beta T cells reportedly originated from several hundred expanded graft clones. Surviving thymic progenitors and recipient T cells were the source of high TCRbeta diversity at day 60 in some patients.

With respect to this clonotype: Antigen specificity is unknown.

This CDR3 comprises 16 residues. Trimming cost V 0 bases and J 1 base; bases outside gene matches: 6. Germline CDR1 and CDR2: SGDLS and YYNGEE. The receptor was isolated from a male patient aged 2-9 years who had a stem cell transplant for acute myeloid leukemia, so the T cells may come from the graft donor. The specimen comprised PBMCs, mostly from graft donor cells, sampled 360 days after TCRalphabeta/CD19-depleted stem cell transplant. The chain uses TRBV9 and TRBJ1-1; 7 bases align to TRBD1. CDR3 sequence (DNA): TGTGCCAGCAGCGTAGGTTACGGACAGGAGAACACTGAAGCTTTCTTT. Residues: CASSVGYGQENTEAFF.